These 20 T cell receptor beta chains share one sample of origin, sequenced in a study of CD8 T cells in ankylosing spondylitis. Regarding the study as a whole: Ankylosing spondylitis blood seemed to carry a telltale TCR beta motif made of seven or eight highly homologous variants.

TCRdb reprocessed the 5' RACE reads via MiXCR and lists one record per CDR3 protein. The sample lists roughly 470,000 distinct CDR3 sequences, about 25% occurring once. Their antigens remain unidentified. Source material: blood, either unsorted or a sorted T cell fraction (not recorded which). These receptors were collected from a male donor with ankylosing spondylitis.

The chain couples TRBV18 to TRBJ1-5, with unresolved D. In germline, CDR1 is KGHSH, CDR2 LQKENI. This CDR3 is built from 13 residues. V was clipped by 2 bases and J by 4 bases, with 6 bases between them. CDR3 amino acids: CASSPAQNQPQHF. In DNA form, the CDR3 reads TGTGCCAGCTCACCAGCACAGAATCAGCCCCAGCATTTT.

In this sample, this clonotype turned up a few times. The V and J genes are TRBV11-1 and TRBJ1-1; D remains unclear. The CDR3 is 14 residues long. Trimming shortened V by 3 bases and J by 2 bases, and 10 bases separated the two germline ends. Germline V gives CDR1 SGHAT, CDR2 FQDESV (reference sequence). The CDR3 nucleotides read TGTGCCAGCAGCTTGATGACGGAAAACACTGAAGCTTTCTTT. Protein sequence: CASSLMTENTEAFF.

V gene TRBV10-1 combines with J gene TRBJ2-2; TRBD1 matches at 8 bases. From germline, CDR1 is WNHNN and CDR2 SYGVQD (reference sequence). This CDR3 comprises 17 residues. J was trimmed by 4 bases and V by 2 bases; bases with no gene match: 9. The DNA for the CDR3 is TGCGCCAGCAGTGAGCCCCCTGGACAGGGAATCACCGGGGAGCTGTTTTTT. Protein product: CASSEPPGQGITGELFF.

This clonotype has a count of ten or more. The V gene is TRBV12-3 or TRBV12-4, the J gene TRBJ1-2; 8 bases line up with TRBD1. V shed 6 bases, J shed 4 bases, and the junction held 7 bases outside the gene matches. The CDR3 covers 14 residues. Here the CDR3 reads CASSTRQGTYGYTF. The CDR3, as DNA: TGTGCCAGCAGCACCCGACAGGGGACCTATGGCTACACCTTC.

This clonotype was observed a few times. J is TRBJ2-1 and V is TRBV5-1; D gene ambiguous. Per germline, CDR1 SGHRS and CDR2 YFSETQ. The CDR3 sequence is 15 residues long. The V end lost 0 bases, the J end lost 4 bases, and 11 bases lay between the germline ends. The CDR3 DNA sequence: TGCGCCAGCAGCTTGGGGAGTCTAGGGTACAATGAGCAGTTCTTC. Protein sequence: CASSLGSLGYNEQFF.

This clonotype was found many times. The V gene is TRBV29-1, the J gene TRBJ1-1; D may be TRBD1 (5 bases). CDR1 SQVTM and CDR2 ANQGSEA come from the germline V gene. The ends were cut back, 6 bases at V and 0 bases at J, with 8 bases in the middle. The CDR3 is made up of 12 amino acids. The CDR3 nucleotides read TGCAGCGTCAAACAGGTGAACACTGAAGCTTTCTTT. It yields the protein CSVKQVNTEAFF.

The V gene is TRBV30, the J gene TRBJ1-6, with D unclear. CDR3 length: 15 residues. V shed 0 bases and J shed 1 base, with 7 bases lying between them. The germline gives CDR1 GTSNPN, CDR2 SVGIG (reference sequence). CDR3 bases: TGTGCCTGGAGTGTCACGGTGTCCTATAATTCACCCCTCCACTTT. It is translated as CAWSVTVSYNSPLHF.

This clonotype was picked up many times. The chain couples TRBV5-1 to TRBJ2-3; D unresolved. V lost 0 bases and J lost 2, with 4 bases in between. This CDR3 spans 13 amino acids. Germline CDR1 is SGHRS and CDR2 is YFSETQ. The CDR3 reads CASSLAHTDTQYF. CDR3 coding DNA: TGCGCCAGCAGCTTGGCCCACACAGATACGCAGTATTTT. The whole variable domain, remainder taken from reference TRBV5-1 and TRBJ2-3, is KAGVTQTPRYLIKTRGQQVTLSCSPISGHRSVSWYQQTPGQGLQFLFEYFSETQRNKGNFPGRFSGRQFSNSRSEMNVSTLELGDSALYLCASSLAHTDTQYFGPGTRLTVL.

This clonotype was observed a handful of times. The chain employs TRBV5-1 and TRBJ2-5; TRBD2 agrees at 13 bases. J was trimmed by 7 bases and V by 6 bases; bases with no gene match: 12. Germline-derived CDR1 and CDR2 are SGHRS and YFSETQ. The CDR3 loop spans 16 amino acids. CDR3 residues: CASTYGLAGDLGTQYF. For the CDR3, the DNA is TGCGCCAGCACCTACGGACTAGCGGGAGATCTCGGGACCCAGTACTTC.

This clonotype showed up just a few times. The chain employs TRBV15 and TRBJ1-1; D unclear. This CDR3 is 12 amino acids long. V was cut by 0 bases and J by 6 bases, with 5 bases left in between. CDR1 is LNHNV, CDR2 YYDKDF, per germline (reference sequence). Here the CDR3 DNA reads TGTGCCACCAGCAGAGAACTGGCTGAAGCTTTCTTT. Amino acids: CATSRELAEAFF.

There are a few counts of this clonotype. The J gene is TRBJ1-1, the V gene TRBV12-3 or TRBV12-4; tentatively, D is TRBD1 (5 bases). The CDR3 totals 13 residues. V lost 8 bases to trimming and J lost 3 bases, with 13 bases between them. For the CDR3, the DNA is TGTGCCAGCCGACAGTGGGTGGACACTGAAGCTTTCTTT. As protein: CASRQWVDTEAFF.

This clonotype was seen ten or more times. The chain links TRBV20-1 to TRBJ2-1; D gene unclear. Trimming took off 7 bases at V and 0 bases at J, with 7 bases between the two ends. Germline CDR1 and CDR2: DFQATT and SNEGSKA (reference sequence). CDR3 length equals 12 residues. CDR3 in amino acids: CSEASSYNEQFF. The CDR3 DNA follows: TGCAGTGAGGCGAGCTCCTACAATGAGCAGTTCTTC.

The sample holds many counts of this clonotype. The genes are TRBV7-2 and TRBJ2-2; tentatively, D is TRBD1 (5 bases). The length of the CDR3 is 18 residues. V shed 5 bases and J shed 6 bases, with 25 bases lying between them. The germline V gene encodes CDR1 SGHTA and CDR2 FQGNSA. The CDR3 loop reads CASSPIVRGTRRPGELFF. CDR3 bases: TGTGCCAGCAGCCCCATAGTTAGGGGCACTCGACGTCCCGGGGAGCTGTTTTTT.

The J gene is TRBJ1-1, the V gene TRBV29-1; no firm D call. V lost 8 bases, J lost 2 bases, and 12 bases lay in between. This CDR3 comprises 12 residues. The germline CDR1 and CDR2 sequences are SQVTM and ANQGSEA. Here the CDR3 reads CSSQVRNTEAFF. The CDR3 coding sequence is TGCAGCTCCCAGGTCAGAAACACTGAAGCTTTCTTT.

This clonotype was counted only a few times. This chain uses TRBV7-2 with TRBJ2-7, with D possibly being TRBD2 (6 bases). The CDR3 loop spans 15 amino acids. Trimming removed 3 bases at V and 4 bases at J, with 16 bases between. The germline gives CDR1 SGHTA, CDR2 FQGNSA. CDR3 loop: CASSLGGGSGYEQYF. The CDR3 DNA is TGTGCCAGCAGCTTGGGGGGAGGCTCCGGTTACGAGCAGTACTTC. Full variable domain (remainder filled in from reference TRBV7-2 and TRBJ2-7): GAGVSQSPSNKVTEKGKDVELRCDPISGHTALYWYRQSLGQGLEFLIYFQGNSAPDKSGLPSDRFSAERTGGSVSTLTIQRTQQEDSAVYLCASSLGGGSGYEQYFGPGTRLTVT.

This clonotype was found a few times. The chain has TRBV12-3 or TRBV12-4 and TRBJ2-1; 11 bases fit TRBD2. V gave up 6 bases and J gave up 9 bases; unmatched junction bases: 7. This CDR3 is built from 14 residues. CDR3 sequence (DNA): TGTGCCAGCAGCCCGGGACTAGCGGTTGGTGAGCAGTTCTTC. Its protein is CASSPGLAVGEQFF.

The chain employs TRBV12-3 or TRBV12-4 and TRBJ2-7; D is undetermined. The CDR3 loop spans 13 amino acids. Trimming took 3 bases from V and 5 from J, leaving 11 bases between them. The DNA for the CDR3 is TGTGCCAGCAGTTTGAAAGGGAACCACGAGCAGTACTTC. Protein product: CASSLKGNHEQYF.

The gene calls are TRBV28 and TRBJ2-3; D not resolved. V lost 2 bases and J 6 bases, leaving 12 bases between the germline ends. Germline V CDR1 and CDR2: MDHEN, SYDVKM. CDR3 size: 14 residues. The CDR3 region has the DNA TGTGCCAGCAGTTTAGCCCTAGTGTTGGATACGCAGTATTTT. This gives the protein CASSLALVLDTQYF.

V usage is TRBV3-1 and J usage is TRBJ2-7, with D unclear. The CDR3 runs 14 residues. Germline V lookup: CDR1 LGHDT, CDR2 YNNKEL (reference sequence). Trimming left V 0 bases short and J 2 bases short, with 8 bases between. The CDR3 here is CASSQDPRAYEQYF. CDR3 DNA: TGTGCCAGCAGCCAAGATCCTAGGGCCTACGAGCAGTACTTC.

The chain joins TRBV12-3 or TRBV12-4 to TRBJ1-6; no firm D call. V was cut by 2 bases and J by 13 bases, with 18 bases left in between. The CDR3 runs to 15 residues. In DNA, the CDR3 is TGTGCCAGCAGTTTAAGCCGACAAGGAACCGAGCCCCTCCACTTT. Translated: CASSLSRQGTEPLHF.